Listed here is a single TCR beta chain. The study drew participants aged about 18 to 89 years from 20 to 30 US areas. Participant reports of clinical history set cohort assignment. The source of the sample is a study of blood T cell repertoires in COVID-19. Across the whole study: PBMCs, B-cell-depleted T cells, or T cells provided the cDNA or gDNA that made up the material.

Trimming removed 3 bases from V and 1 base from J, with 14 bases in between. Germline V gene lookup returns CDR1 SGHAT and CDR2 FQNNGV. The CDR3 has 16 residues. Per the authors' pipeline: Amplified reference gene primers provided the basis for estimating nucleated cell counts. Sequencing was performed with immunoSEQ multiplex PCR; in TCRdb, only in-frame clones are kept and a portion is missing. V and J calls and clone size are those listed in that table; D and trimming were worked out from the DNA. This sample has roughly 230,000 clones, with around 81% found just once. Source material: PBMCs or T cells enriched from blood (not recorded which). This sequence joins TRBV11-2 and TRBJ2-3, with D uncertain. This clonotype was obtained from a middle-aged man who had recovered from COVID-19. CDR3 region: CASSFYASERTDTQYF. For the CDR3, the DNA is TGTGCCAGCAGCTTTTACGCGAGCGAACGCACAGATACGCAGTATTTT.